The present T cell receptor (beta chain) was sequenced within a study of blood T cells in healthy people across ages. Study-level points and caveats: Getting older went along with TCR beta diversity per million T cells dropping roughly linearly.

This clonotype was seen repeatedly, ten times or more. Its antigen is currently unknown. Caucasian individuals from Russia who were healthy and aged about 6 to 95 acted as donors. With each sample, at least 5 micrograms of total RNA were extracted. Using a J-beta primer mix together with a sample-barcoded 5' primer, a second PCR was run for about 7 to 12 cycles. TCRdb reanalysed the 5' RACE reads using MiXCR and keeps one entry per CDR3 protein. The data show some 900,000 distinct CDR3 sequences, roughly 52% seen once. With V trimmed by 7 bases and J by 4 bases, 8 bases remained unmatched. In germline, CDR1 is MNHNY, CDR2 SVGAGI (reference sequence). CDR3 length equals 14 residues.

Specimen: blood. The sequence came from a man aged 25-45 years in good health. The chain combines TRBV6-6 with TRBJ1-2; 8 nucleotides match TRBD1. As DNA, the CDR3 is TGTGCCAGCACCAAAGGACAGGGAATCTATGGCTACACCTTC. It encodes CASTKGQGIYGYTF.